The clone carrying this T cell receptor (beta chain) occurred a few times. The antigen is undetermined. Template-switching 5'RACE yielded the TCR cDNA; a universal primer site and UMIs were added in the process. MiXCR was run by TCRdb on the 5' RACE reads, yielding one entry per CDR3 protein. The sample has 550,000 or so distinct CDR3 sequences, less than 20% seen once. The data derive from a study of T cells after yellow fever vaccination. Study summary: Libraries from low-cell-number fractions were prepared with the SMART-Seq v4 Ultra Low Input RNA kit.

The germline V gene encodes CDR1 LNHDA and CDR2 SQIVND (reference sequence). V was clipped by 7 bases and J by 2 bases, with 14 bases between them. The CDR3 length is 14 residues. The study, taken as a whole, reports: Booster samples showed a return of most primary-vaccination clones (approximately 95% CD4, around 85% CD8). FACS-sorted repertoires might harbor abundant contaminating clonotypes from the bulk population.

The specimen was PBMCs, collected 15 days after the yellow fever booster vaccination. The V call is TRBV19, the J call TRBJ1-2; D gene unclear. This receptor was obtained from a man aged 30 to 45 who received the YFV17D yellow fever vaccine. CDR3 in DNA: TGTGCCAGTACCCCACACCCGAAGAACTATGGCTACACCTTC. Translated, it gives CASTPHPKNYGYTF.